Below are 28 T cell receptor beta chains sequenced from a single sample in a study of blood T cell repertoires in COVID-19. Generated by immunoSEQ multiplex PCR, the TCRdb table keeps only in-frame clones and is missing some. Here the sample spans 180,000 or so clones, about nine tenths being singletons. Sample: peripheral blood. The receptors here all came from a woman aged 60-75 years with COVID-19, enrolled during active disease.

With respect to this clone: Other DNA sequences in the same sample also yield this CDR3. This chain joins TRBV7-3 and TRBJ1-2; TRBD1 is a possible D gene (5 bases). The V and J ends lost 5 bases and 1 base respectively, with 8 bases between them. CDR3 size: 13 residues. Germline CDR1 SGHTA, CDR2 FQGTGA. CDR3 loop: CASSPQGNYGYTF. The CDR3 DNA sequence: TGTGCCAGCAGCCCCCAGGGTAACTATGGCTACACCTTC.

This chain uses TRBV28 with TRBJ2-5; D is perhaps TRBD1 (5 bases). The length of the CDR3 is 14 residues. The germline gives CDR1 MDHEN, CDR2 SYDVKM. V was clipped by 2 bases and J by 5 bases, with 12 bases between them. The CDR3, as DNA: TGTGCCAGCAGTTTAGTCCCCAGGGTGGAGACCCAGTACTTC. Its protein product is CASSLVPRVETQYF.

The chain couples TRBV2 to TRBJ2-3, with 8 bases matching TRBD2. The trim removed 4 bases at V and 5 bases at J, leaving 8 bases unmatched. The CDR3 extends over 15 amino acids. Per the germline V gene, CDR1 is SNHLY and CDR2 is FYNNEI. CDR3 residues: CASSGEREMRDTQYF. CDR3 coding DNA: TGTGCCAGCAGTGGAGAGCGGGAGATGAGAGATACGCAGTATTTT.

The chain couples TRBV5-1 to TRBJ2-7, with 9 bases identical to TRBD1. The CDR3 sequence is 14 residues long. The V gene end was trimmed by 5 bases and the J gene end by 3 bases; junction bases not matched to a gene: 6. From germline, CDR1 is SGHRS and CDR2 YFSETQ. The CDR3 DNA follows: TGCGCCAGCAGAGCCGGGACAGGGAACTACGAGCAGTACTTC. Its translation: CASRAGTGNYEQYF. The complete variable domain, with remaining parts taken from reference TRBV5-1 and TRBJ2-7, reads KAGVTQTPRYLIKTRGQQVTLSCSPISGHRSVSWYQQTPGQGLQFLFEYFSETQRNKGNFPGRFSGRQFSNSRSEMNVSTLELGDSALYLCASRAGTGNYEQYFGPGTRLTVT.

This chain joins TRBV30 and TRBJ1-2; 7 bases fit TRBD1. The CDR3 has 13 amino acids. J was trimmed by 4 bases and V by 3 bases; bases with no gene match: 5. Germline V gene sequence: CDR1 GTSNPN, CDR2 SVGIG (reference sequence). The CDR3 is CAWSPGQAYGYTF. The CDR3 DNA follows: TGTGCCTGGAGCCCCGGACAGGCCTATGGCTACACCTTC.

This clone was counted once. V and J are TRBV3-1 (or the pseudogene TRBV3-2) and TRBJ1-5; 11 bases map to TRBD1. The CDR3 consists of 16 residues. V shed 3 bases, J shed 3 bases, and the junction held 4 bases outside the gene matches. Germline V gene sequence: CDR1 LGHDT, CDR2 YNNKEL (reference sequence). CDR3 coding DNA: TGTGCCAGCAGCCACGGGACAGGGGGAGACAATCAGCCCCAGCATTTT. It translates to CASSHGTGGDNQPQHF.

The chain is built from TRBV6-1 and TRBJ2-7; D may be TRBD1 (5 bases). V was cut by 3 bases and J by 9 bases, with 15 bases left in between. The CDR3 is 13 residues long. Germline CDR1 reads MNHNS; CDR2 reads SASEGT. CDR3 in DNA: TGTGCCAGCAGTGAGTACAGGTCAGGCTGGCAGTACTTC. The encoded protein is CASSEYRSGWQYF.

This clone was seen more than once but under ten times. The chain uses TRBV7-2 and TRBJ1-4; TRBD1 matches at 10 bases. J lost 10 bases, V lost 4 bases, and 12 bases had no gene match. Per germline, CDR1 SGHTA and CDR2 FQGNSA. This CDR3 spans 16 amino acids. Here the CDR3 reads CASSSTGDRGRLKLFF. DNA of the CDR3: TGTGCCAGCAGCTCGACGGGAGACAGGGGGCGTTTAAAACTGTTTTTT.

This clone was observed a few times. The chain uses TRBV27 and TRBJ1-1; TRBD1 aligns across 7 bases. Trimming removed 5 bases from V and 0 bases from J; junction bases left unmatched: 15. The CDR3 covers 18 residues. Germline V gene data show CDR1 as MNHEY and CDR2 as SMNVEV (reference sequence). The CDR3 region has the DNA TGTGCCAGCAGTATACTTCCTCTTTCGACAGGGATGAACACTGAAGCTTTCTTT. Translation: CASSILPLSTGMNTEAFF.

This chain connects TRBV27 to TRBJ1-2, with D tentatively TRBD1 (6 bases). The CDR3 has 14 residues. CDR1 MNHEY and CDR2 SMNVEV come from the germline V gene (reference sequence). V lost 6 bases to trimming and J lost 4 bases, with 15 bases between them. CDR3 region: CASRRPGTPYGYTF. CDR3 nucleotide sequence: TGTGCCAGCAGAAGACCCGGGACACCCTATGGCTACACCTTC.

The rearrangement uses TRBV6-6 and TRBJ2-7; D gene uncertain. The CDR3 has 15 amino acids. Trimming took 0 bases from V and 4 from J, leaving 13 bases between them. Germline V lookup: CDR1 MNHNY, CDR2 SVGAGI (reference sequence). CDR3 protein: CASSYSIAWPYEQYF. CDR3 sequence (DNA): TGTGCCAGCAGTTACTCGATCGCCTGGCCTTACGAGCAGTACTTC.

The chain has TRBV11-1 and TRBJ2-1; 7 bases are a match to TRBD2. Per the germline V gene, CDR1 is SGHAT and CDR2 is FQDESV (reference sequence). J gave up 2 bases and V 5 bases, and 6 bases lay outside the gene matches. CDR3 length: 15 residues. CDR3 DNA: TGTGCCAGCAGCCCCCAAAGCGGGACCTACAATGAGCAGTTCTTC. This codes for CASSPQSGTYNEQFF.

In this sample, this clone turned up a few times. The gene calls are TRBV2 and TRBJ1-2; 8 nucleotides match TRBD1. The CDR3 contains 14 residues. The J segment lost 9 bases and the V segment lost 5 bases, leaving 11 bases of the junction unmatched. Germline CDR1 SNHLY, CDR2 FYNNEI. The CDR3 sequence is CASSYIQGDGSYTF. Here the CDR3 DNA reads TGTGCCAGCAGTTACATACAGGGGGACGGGAGCTACACCTTC.

The chain has TRBV7-9 and TRBJ1-1, with a possible D match to TRBD1 (5 bases). Germline V lookup: CDR1 SEHNR, CDR2 FQNEAQ (reference sequence). V lost 5 bases and J lost 0, with 16 bases in between. The CDR3 runs to 16 residues. The DNA of the CDR3 is TGTGCCAGCAGCCTACAAGGGGCCACCGTGAACACTGAAGCTTTCTTT. This translates into CASSLQGATVNTEAFF. The full variable domain, its missing parts supplied by reference TRBV7-9 and TRBJ1-1, is DTGVSQNPRHKITKRGQNVTFRCDPISEHNRLYWYRQTLGQGPEFLTYFQNEAQLEKSRLLSDRFSAERPKGSFSTLEIQRTEQGDSAMYLCASSLQGATVNTEAFFGQGTRLTVV.

The chain joins TRBV7-2 to TRBJ2-1; TRBD2 matches at 7 bases. V shed 4 bases, J shed 3 bases, and the junction held 6 bases outside the gene matches. The CDR3 has 15 residues. The germline V gene encodes CDR1 SGHTA and CDR2 FQGNSA. This CDR3 reads CASSSGLADYNEQFF. Here the CDR3 DNA reads TGTGCCAGCAGCTCGGGGCTAGCGGACTACAATGAGCAGTTCTTC.

This clone was picked up one time. The gene calls are TRBV7-3 and TRBJ2-7; D is perhaps TRBD2 (6 bases). CDR1 and CDR2 from the germline V gene are SGHTA and FQGTGA. Trimming stripped 5 bases from V and 5 bases from J, with 16 bases between. The CDR3 length is 14 residues. The CDR3: CASSDPGLKNEQYF. The CDR3 DNA reads as TGTGCCAGCAGCGACCCGGGACTTAAGAACGAGCAGTACTTC. The variable domain in full, completed from reference TRBV7-3 and TRBJ2-7, reads GAGVSQTPSNKVTEKGKYVELRCDPISGHTALYWYRQSLGQGPEFLIYFQGTGAADDSGLPNDRFFAVRPEGSVSTLKIQRTERGDSAVYLCASSDPGLKNEQYFGPGTRLTVT.

The rearrangement links TRBV18 to TRBJ1-1, with a weak D call TRBD1 (6 bases). CDR1 and CDR2 from the germline V gene are KGHSH and LQKENI. This CDR3 region has 14 residues. Deletions cut 6 bases from V and 0 bases from J, with 11 bases between. CDR3 bases: TGTGCCAGCTCCCCCGGGACATTGAACACTGAAGCTTTCTTT. Its protein is CASSPGTLNTEAFF.

The chain links TRBV27 to TRBJ2-1; 11 bases are a match to TRBD2. The J segment lost 5 bases and the V segment lost 3 bases, leaving 3 bases of the junction unmatched. CDR1 MNHEY and CDR2 SMNVEV come from the germline V gene (reference sequence). CDR3 size: 15 residues. CDR3 in DNA: TGTGCCAGCAGTTTGGGGACTAGCGGAAACAATGAGCAGTTCTTC. Translation gives CASSLGTSGNNEQFF.

This rearrangement joins TRBV5-5 to TRBJ1-5; D might be TRBD1 (6 bases). This CDR3 has 15 amino acids. Trimming took off 4 bases at V and 9 bases at J, with 20 bases between the two ends. CDR1 is SGHKS, CDR2 YYEKEE, per germline (reference sequence). As DNA, the CDR3 is TGTGCCAGCAGCGGAGCCTGGGACACCGTTCGGCCCCAGCATTTT. Translation gives CASSGAWDTVRPQHF.

CDR3 loop: CASSQELRTSGGLSQYF. The CDR3 bases are TGCGCCAGCAGCCAAGAATTACGGACTAGCGGTGGGCTGTCGCAGTATTTT. V usage is TRBV4-3 and J usage is TRBJ2-3; the match to TRBD2 covers 10 bases. Germline CDR1 LGHNA, CDR2 YSLEER. The CDR3 extends over 17 amino acids. The J segment lost 10 bases and the V segment lost 0 bases, leaving 13 bases of the junction unmatched.

The chain is built from TRBV6-6 and TRBJ1-5, with D unresolved. The V end lost 2 bases, the J end lost 3 bases, and 14 bases lay between the germline ends. This CDR3 contains 16 residues. Germline values: CDR1 MNHNY, CDR2 SVGAGI (reference sequence). Here the CDR3 DNA reads TGTGCCAGCAGTTACCCTAAGGGAGATTTCAATCAGCCCCAGCATTTT. Its protein is CASSYPKGDFNQPQHF.

The chain employs TRBV19 and TRBJ1-4; tentatively, D is TRBD1 (5 bases). Germline CDR1 LNHDA, CDR2 SQIVND (reference sequence). The CDR3 runs 13 residues. With 7 bases removed from V and 1 base from J, the gap between germline ends came to 7 bases. This CDR3 is CASTGLTNEKLFF. CDR3 nucleotides: TGTGCCAGTACAGGGTTAACTAATGAAAAACTGTTTTTT. The full variable domain, its missing parts supplied by reference TRBV19 and TRBJ1-4, is DGGITQSPKYLFRKEGQNVTLSCEQNLNHDAMYWYRQDPGQGLRLIYYSQIVNDFQKGDIAEGYSVSREKKESFPLTVTSAQKNPTAFYLCASTGLTNEKLFFGSGTQLSVL.

The V call is TRBV9, the J call TRBJ1-2; 10 nucleotides match TRBD1. The V gene end was trimmed by 3 bases and the J gene end by 2 bases; junction bases not matched to a gene: 1. This CDR3 comprises 14 residues. Germline CDR1 is SGDLS and CDR2 is YYNGEE. CDR3 sequence: CASSEGQGNYGYTF. CDR3 nucleotides: TGTGCCAGCAGCGAGGGACAGGGGAACTATGGCTACACCTTC.

J is TRBJ1-2 and V is TRBV6-5; 7 nucleotides match TRBD1. The length of the CDR3 is 13 residues. From germline, CDR1 is MNHEY and CDR2 SVGAGI. V shed 0 bases and J 8 bases; nucleotides not matched to a gene: 3. The CDR3 bases are TGTGCCAGCAGTTACTCACAGGGGAAGGGCTACACCTTC. As protein: CASSYSQGKGYTF.

The V call is TRBV6-5, the J call TRBJ2-5; 11 positions agree with TRBD2. This CDR3 region has 15 residues. V shed 5 bases, J shed 7 bases, and the junction held 9 bases outside the gene matches. The germline V gene encodes CDR1 MNHEY and CDR2 SVGAGI. The CDR3 is CASSRLAGPSGTQYF. CDR3 nucleotides: TGTGCCAGCAGTCGACTAGCGGGACCCTCAGGGACCCAGTACTTC.

The CDR3 sequence is CASSRTSGSIGELFF. Written as DNA, the CDR3 is TGTGCCAGCAGTCGGACTAGCGGGAGTATCGGGGAGCTGTTTTTT. The chain has TRBV28 and TRBJ2-2, with 13 bases fitting TRBD2. The CDR3 loop spans 15 amino acids. The junction had 4 bases not matched to a gene; V was cut back by 5 bases and J by 7 bases. The V gene's germline CDR1 is MDHEN and CDR2 SYDVKM.

The chain joins TRBV5-6 to TRBJ1-6; D is ambiguous. Trimming stripped 4 bases from V and 3 bases from J, with 11 bases between. This CDR3 region has 15 residues. From germline, CDR1 is SGHDT and CDR2 YYEEEE. The CDR3 nucleotides are TGTGCCAGCAGCCCGAGGGCAGTCTATAATTCACCCCTCCACTTT. Amino acids: CASSPRAVYNSPLHF.

V usage is TRBV19 and J usage is TRBJ1-1, with TRBD1 matching over 11 bases. The CDR3 sequence is 16 residues long. From germline, CDR1 is LNHDA and CDR2 SQIVND (reference sequence). V shed 10 bases and J 4 bases; nucleotides not matched to a gene: 14. Written as DNA, the CDR3 is TGTGCCACCTCACCCGGCGGGACAGGGGGTCTCACTGAAGCTTTCTTT. Protein product: CATSPGGTGGLTEAFF.